This T cell receptor (beta chain) was found in a study of T cell repertoires in cytomegalovirus infection. About the research overall: Recently identified HLA-C-restricted CMV epitopes and well-studied HLA-B-restricted CMV epitopes were used by the study. Public TCR beta signatures indicated both CMV infection and matching HLA type. Broader study findings: The study identified carriers of CMV plus the relevant HLA from cumulative public TCR beta family frequency. HLA-C-restricted CMV clonotypes gave the most frequent clonotype in two of eight donors.

One entry per CDR3 protein, called by TCRdb with MiXCR from the reads. The table has about 900,000 distinct CDR3 sequences, around 30% seen once. Trimming pared 5 bases from V and 3 bases from J, leaving 23 bases between. Germline V gene sequence: CDR1 LNHDA, CDR2 SQIVND (reference sequence). The CDR3 is 18 residues long. This clonotype was seen only once. Its antigen is currently unknown. This specimen consisted of cultured CD8+ T cells from PBMCs, obtained from culture after CMV antigen stimulation. The receptor was derived from a human donor in good health (CMV status not recorded). Some clones in this sample may be carry-over from other donors' samples. This chain links TRBV19 with TRBJ1-5; unclear D gene. The CDR3 region is CASSARRAGPKFNQPQHF. DNA for the CDR3: TGTGCCAGTAGTGCCCGTAGGGCAGGACCCAAATTCAATCAGCCCCAGCATTTT. Supplemented by reference TRBV19 and TRBJ1-5, the full variable domain reads DGGITQSPKYLFRKEGQNVTLSCEQNLNHDAMYWYRQDPGQGLRLIYYSQIVNDFQKGDIAEGYSVSREKKESFPLTVTSAQKNPTAFYLCASSARRAGPKFNQPQHFGDGTRLSIL.